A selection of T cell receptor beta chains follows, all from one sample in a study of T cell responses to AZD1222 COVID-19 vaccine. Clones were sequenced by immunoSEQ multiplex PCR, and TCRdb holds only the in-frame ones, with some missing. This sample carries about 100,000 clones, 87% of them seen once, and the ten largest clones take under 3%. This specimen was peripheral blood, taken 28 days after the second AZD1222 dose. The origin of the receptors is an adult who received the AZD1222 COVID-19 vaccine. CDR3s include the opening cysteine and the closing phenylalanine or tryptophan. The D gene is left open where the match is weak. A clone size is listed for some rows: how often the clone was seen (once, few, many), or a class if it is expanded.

TGTGCCAGCCAGGGGCCGGGTCGAGGCACTGAAGCTTTCTTT	CASQGPGRGTEAFF	-	TRBJ1-1	TRBV28	-
TGTGCCATCAGTGAGTCTCGGACACCAAATCAGCCCCAGCATTTT	CAISESRTPNQPQHF	-	TRBJ1-5	TRBV10-3	-
TGTGCCAGCAGCTTGCGGACCCCAAGCTACGGGCAGTACTTC	CASSLRTPSYGQYF	-	TRBJ2-7	TRBV7-2	-
TGTGCCAGCAGCCCCGGGACAGCTGGGGTCATCCCCTACGAGCAGTACTTC	CASSPGTAGVIPYEQYF	TRBD1	TRBJ2-7	TRBV5-4	-
TGTGCCAGCAGCCAGCTAGGGCAGGGAGCCAAAAACATTCAGTACTTC	CASSQLGQGAKNIQYF	-	TRBJ2-4	TRBV4-2	-
TGTGCCAGCAGCGTAGTCTCTAGCGGGTCCTACAATGAGCAGTTCTTC	CASSVVSSGSYNEQFF	TRBD2	TRBJ2-1	TRBV9	-
TGCGCCAGCAGCCAAGCGGACAGGTACAATGAAAAACTGTTTTTT	CASSQADRYNEKLFF	TRBD1	TRBJ1-4	TRBV4-3	-
TGTGCCAGCAGTTTAGCCTCTATGGGGGCTGCTTCTGGGGCCAACGTCCTGACTTTC	CASSLASMGAASGANVLTF	-	TRBJ2-6	TRBV28	-
TGTGCCAGCAGGACCAGCGGACAGGGGAACACTGAAGCTTTCTTT	CASRTSGQGNTEAFF	TRBD1	TRBJ1-1	TRBV28	-
TGTGCCAGCAGTCTCGACAGGGGTGATTCACCCCTCCACTTT	CASSLDRGDSPLHF	TRBD1	TRBJ1-6	TRBV27	-
TGTGCCAGCAGCGGGGTGAACACTGAAGCTTTCTTT	CASSGVNTEAFF	-	TRBJ1-1	TRBV9	-
TGCAGTGCTAAGGTTTTGGCTACGCAGTATTTT	CSAKVLATQYF	-	TRBJ2-3	TRBV20-1	few
TGTGCCAGCAGTTCTGTTTCTGGCTACACCTTC	CASSSVSGYTF	-	TRBJ1-2	TRBV28	once
TGTGCCAGCAGTTCGACAGGGTGGGTCACCGAGCAGTACTTC	CASSSTGWVTEQYF	TRBD1	TRBJ2-7	TRBV28	once
TGTGCCTGGAGTGCCCATAAAATTACAGGGGAGTTGGTCCAAGAGACCCAGTACTTC	CAWSAHKITGELVQETQYF	TRBD1	TRBJ2-5	TRBV30	-
TGCGCCAGCAGCTCCTTCTCAACAGGGGGGAGCACAGATACGCAGTATTTT	CASSSFSTGGSTDTQYF	TRBD1	TRBJ2-3	TRBV5-1	-
TGCGCCAGCAGCTCGACAAGTCAGAACACTGAAGCTTTCTTT	CASSSTSQNTEAFF	-	TRBJ1-1	TRBV5-1	-
TGTGCCAGCAGTCCGGGACAGGGGGTATTCTCTGGGGCCAACGTCCTGACTTTC	CASSPGQGVFSGANVLTF	TRBD1	TRBJ2-6	TRBV6-6	-
TGTGCCAGCAGCCAATCAGGCGACCAAGAGACCCAGTACTTC	CASSQSGDQETQYF	-	TRBJ2-5	TRBV3-1/TRBV3-2	-
TGTGCCAGCAGCCGGGACAGGGTTGGCTACACCTTC	CASSRDRVGYTF	TRBD1	TRBJ1-2	TRBV6-5	-
TGTGCCAGCAGCCAATACGACACCGGGGAGCTGTTTTTT	CASSQYDTGELFF	-	TRBJ2-2	TRBV3-1/TRBV3-2	-
TGCAGTGGACAGGGGGAAGAGACCCAGTACTTC	CSGQGEETQYF	TRBD1	TRBJ2-5	TRBV20-1	-
TGTGCCAGTAGTATGGGCACAGGGGGGAATGGCTACACCTTC	CASSMGTGGNGYTF	TRBD1	TRBJ1-2	TRBV19	-
TGTGCCAGCAGCTCCGGGACTAGCGGGAGCGCTGAGCAGTTCTTC	CASSSGTSGSAEQFF	TRBD2	TRBJ2-1	TRBV5-4	once
TGCGCCAGCAGCCCTGTCGGGGGGTCCGGATGGGAGACCCAGTACTTC	CASSPVGGSGWETQYF	TRBD2	TRBJ2-5	TRBV5-1	few